Described below is a single T cell receptor (beta chain) sequence and its context. Generated by immunoSEQ multiplex PCR, the TCRdb table keeps only in-frame clones and is missing some. The data hold tens of thousands of clones, with roughly 95% observed a single time. The record originates from a study of technical replicates of blood from a handful of donors. This CDR3 spans 15 amino acids. The V gene's germline CDR1 is SGHRS and CDR2 YFSETQ. The ends were cut back, 0 bases at V and 3 bases at J, with 12 bases in the middle. This TCR came from a human donor in good health. The chain has TRBV5-1 and TRBJ1-1, with D tentatively TRBD1 (6 bases). Sequencing used T cells isolated from PBMCs. The CDR3 region has the DNA TGCGCCAGCAGCTTGGCCTACTCAGGGGACACTGAAGCTTTCTTT. Translated, it gives CASSLAYSGDTEAFF. Full variable domain (remainder filled in from reference TRBV5-1 and TRBJ1-1): KAGVTQTPRYLIKTRGQQVTLSCSPISGHRSVSWYQQTPGQGLQFLFEYFSETQRNKGNFPGRFSGRQFSNSRSEMNVSTLELGDSALYLCASSLAYSGDTEAFFGQGTRLTVV.